The subject of this entry is one T cell receptor (beta chain). The antigen it recognizes is unknown. No qualities accompany the bases; no much larger clone lies one base away. These data belong to a study of T cell responses to AZD1222 COVID-19 vaccine (dated by TCRdb to the early 2020s). Some background on the complete study: A total of 233 trial participants underwent TCR sequencing, of whom 200 to 220 received two doses of AZD1222 and 26 received two doses of the MenACWY control vaccine. Trial participants were enrolled into age subgroups of 18-55, 56-69 and 70-plus years, which contained approximately 150, 28 and 58 TCR-sequenced participants, respectively. The investigation overall reported the following: In the small 56-69-year group, the increase in depth fell short of significance, most likely because of low power. Because no day 14 peak-response samples were available, repertoires were characterized only after the peak T cell response. Spike-specific TCR breadth and depth rose significantly after two AZD1222 doses compared with day 0 and with MenACWY recipients. Conclusions about previously exposed vaccinees are limited because only a handful of AZD1222 recipients were SARS-CoV-2 seropositive at baseline. Reportedly, almost half of the unique spike-specific TCRs recognized epitopes lying outside the regions that are mutated in the B.1.351 and B.1.1.7 variants. Participants were mostly white British, with more females than males. The authors suggested clonal diversity may have been underestimated. The vaccine-associated CD4 TCRs covered the entire spike protein, and the dominant responses fell in regions 160-218 and 743-854.

Reading the label with the study, this specimen's time point is: about 28 days (+/-7) after the second vaccine dose. The meaning of the sample's treatment or condition label: meningococcal conjugate vaccine given as trial control. Samples from vaccinated people were obtained from the UK trials COV001 and COV002, which included a single-blind randomized controlled phase 2/3 trial of AZD1222 (ChAdOx1 nCoV-19) in healthy adults. For TCRbeta chain sequencing, PBMC samples were collected from trial participants at day 0 and at day 28 after the second dose. The CDR3 regions of human TCRbeta chains were analyzed by immunosequencing. The source study handled its data this way. TCRs in the repertoires were compared against a reference library of SARS-CoV-2-specific TCRs that had been generated with the MIRA antigen-specificity platform. Breadth was defined as the fraction of unique TCRs that were SARS-CoV-2-associated, and depth was defined as the fraction of total T cells that were SARS-CoV-2-associated. Using the MIRA data, each spike-specific TCR was mapped to the spike region that the TCR reacts to and placed in a CD4 or CD8 class. Log10-transformed breadth and depth values were compared by one-way ANOVA with Sidak's multiple comparisons tests. The table was pulled from immuneACCESS by TCRdb, which kept in-frame rearrangements only. Such tables lose some clones; where checked, under half of the loss comes from unresolved V genes, and the rest has no known cause. V and J calls and clone size follow that table, whereas D and trimming were derived from the DNA. Across this sample there are approximately 190,000 clones, with around nine tenths seen only once. Together, the top ten hold 3.6% of the sample.

The CDR3 contains 15 residues, cysteine and phenylalanine counted. Left in the record is the CDR3 DNA by itself, 45 bases read in frame from the first base. The V end gives up 3 bases and the J end 4 bases, leaving 5 bases in the junction not matched to a gene. From a lookup of the germline V gene, CDR1 and CDR2 are SGHAT and FQNNGV. The sequence links TRBV11-2 to TRBJ1-3, with 8 central nucleotides matching TRBD1. The material sequenced was peripheral blood, taken 28 days after the second dose of the MenACWY control vaccine. The sequence derives from an adult who received the MenACWY meningococcal vaccine as a control. The DNA reads as follows: TGTGCCAGCAGCTTGCGACAGGGGACCGGAAACACCATATATTTT. Translated, it reads CASSLRQGTGNTIYF.